This T cell receptor (beta chain) derives from a study of brain T cells in children with intractable seizures. Of note for this clone: Other nucleotide sequences from this sample produce the same CDR3.

Germline V gives CDR1 SGHRS, CDR2 YFSETQ. CDR3 length equals 12 residues. V lost 5 bases to trimming and J lost 3 bases, with 7 bases between them. Sequenced by immunoSEQ multiplex PCR; TCRdb stores in-frame clones only, minus some. Among tens of thousands of clones, roughly 91% were seen once, and the ten largest hold 1.5%. The clonotype originates from a boy less than two years old with tuberous sclerosis and intractable seizures. The rearrangement uses TRBV5-1 and TRBJ2-3; D ambiguous. The input for sequencing was peripheral blood, taken at surgery. CDR3 sequence reads: CASSLATDTQYF. CDR3 DNA: TGCGCCAGCAGTTTAGCAACAGATACGCAGTATTTT.